The 26 T cell receptor beta chains below all came from one sample that was sequenced in a study of CD8 T cells in Susac syndrome. Random hexamers were used to reverse transcribe the RNA input (0.5 to 1 ug). TCRdb ran MiXCR on the immunoSEQ multiplex PCR reads and lists one entry per CDR3 protein. Counted here are approximately 270,000 distinct CDR3 sequences, roughly 95% occurring once; the ten biggest clones make up 0.07% to 0.09%. Sequencing was carried out using CD4+ T cells from PBMCs. The receptors were sampled from a human donor with multiple sclerosis.

V and J are TRBV20-1 and TRBJ2-7; 10 bases map to TRBD2. Trimming cost V 5 bases and J 2 bases; bases outside gene matches: 6. The germline gives CDR1 DFQATT, CDR2 SNEGSKA (reference sequence). This CDR3 region has 14 residues. The CDR3 DNA sequence: TGCAGTGCTCGAAAGCGGGGGGGGACCTACGAGCAGTACTTC. Protein sequence: CSARKRGGTYEQYF.

The chain has TRBV6-4 and TRBJ1-5; D gene unclear. CDR1 is MRHNA, CDR2 SNTAGT, per germline. Trimming removed 2 bases at V and 6 bases at J, with 8 bases between. The CDR3 is made up of 13 amino acids. The CDR3 region is CASSDEWGQPQHF. In nucleotides, the CDR3 is TGTGCCAGCAGTGACGAGTGGGGTCAGCCCCAGCATTTT.

The V and J genes are TRBV20-1 and TRBJ2-5; D possibly corresponds to TRBD1 (6 bases). Trimming pared 3 bases from V and 4 bases from J, leaving 15 bases between. In germline, CDR1 is DFQATT, CDR2 SNEGSKA (reference sequence). The CDR3 consists of 14 residues. The CDR3 DNA sequence: TGCAGTGCTAGGGGGATTTTAGGGGGAGAGACCCAGTACTTC. Its translation: CSARGILGGETQYF.

V gene TRBV19 combines with J gene TRBJ2-1; TRBD2 agrees at 10 bases. Germline-derived CDR1 and CDR2 are LNHDA and SQIVND (reference sequence). The CDR3 runs to 15 residues. Germline trimming cut 6 bases from V and 2 bases from J; bases unmatched to any gene: 4. The DNA for the CDR3 is TGTGCCAGTAGCCTTAGCGGGGGGACCTACAATGAGCAGTTCTTC. Translation: CASSLSGGTYNEQFF.

V gene TRBV4-1 combines with J gene TRBJ2-4; a possible D gene is TRBD2 (6 bases). The CDR3 is 17 residues long. Trimming stripped 0 bases from V and 3 bases from J, with 15 bases between. Germline loops: CDR1 MGHRA, CDR2 YSYEKL. The CDR3 bases are TGCGCCAGCAGCCAAGAGGGGCCGGGGGACCTCAAAAACATTCAGTACTTC. Protein: CASSQEGPGDLKNIQYF.

In its sample, this clonotype was seen a few times. The J gene is TRBJ1-4, the V gene TRBV20-1; 10 bases are a match to TRBD1. Trimming removed 5 bases from V and 7 bases from J; junction bases left unmatched: 7. CDR3 length: 14 residues. In germline, CDR1 is DFQATT, CDR2 SNEGSKA (reference sequence). DNA for the CDR3: TGCAGTGCTGTCCGGACAGGGGGAAGTGAAAAACTGTTTTTT. Its protein product is CSAVRTGGSEKLFF.

This chain connects TRBV6-5 to TRBJ1-5; D is possibly TRBD1 (5 bases). Germline-derived CDR1 and CDR2 are MNHEY and SVGAGI. This CDR3 is built from 11 residues. Between the trimmed V and J ends, which lost 5 bases and 12 bases, there was a span of 11 bases. CDR3 amino acids: CASSQGLNQHF. Here the CDR3 DNA reads TGTGCCAGCAGTCAGGGTTTGAACCAGCATTTT.

V usage is TRBV5-1 and J usage is TRBJ1-2, with D tentatively TRBD1 (5 bases). V was clipped by 0 bases and J by 2 bases, with 11 bases between them. CDR3 length: 15 amino acids. Germline CDR1 and CDR2: SGHRS and YFSETQ. Written as DNA, the CDR3 is TGCGCCAGCAGCTTGGCCCAAGGGACCAACTATGGCTACACCTTC. It specifies CASSLAQGTNYGYTF.

The V and J genes are TRBV10-3 and TRBJ2-3, with D hard to call. With 8 bases removed from V and 0 bases from J, the gap between germline ends came to 15 bases. Germline CDR1 and CDR2: ENHRY and SYGVKD. The CDR3 covers 15 residues. The CDR3 loop reads CAIGVYETSTDTQYF. The CDR3 bases are TGTGCCATCGGGGTATACGAGACTAGCACAGATACGCAGTATTTT.

The chain couples TRBV2 to TRBJ1-4; 7 bases map to TRBD1. With V trimmed by 6 bases and J by 7 bases, 14 bases remained unmatched. Germline V gene data show CDR1 as SNHLY and CDR2 as FYNNEI. The CDR3 has 16 amino acids. The CDR3 here is CASRALLEGASEKLFF. The CDR3 region has the DNA TGTGCCAGCAGAGCCCTGTTAGAGGGGGCGAGTGAAAAACTGTTTTTT.

The chain uses TRBV5-1 and TRBJ1-1, with 7 nucleotides matching TRBD1. Per germline, CDR1 SGHRS and CDR2 YFSETQ. The CDR3 is made up of 12 amino acids. J lost 6 bases, V lost 6 bases, and 5 bases had no gene match. The CDR3 is CASTGGISEAFF. The CDR3 coding sequence is TGCGCCAGCACAGGGGGTATCTCTGAAGCTTTCTTT.

The sample holds one count of this clonotype. V gene TRBV10-3 combines with J gene TRBJ2-1, with 7 positions matching TRBD1. This CDR3 has 15 residues. CDR1 ENHRY and CDR2 SYGVKD come from the germline V gene. J was trimmed by 8 bases and V by 0 bases; bases with no gene match: 7. The CDR3 DNA follows: TGTGCCATCAGTGAGTCGCGACAGGGCGGCCATGAGCAGTTCTTC. Translating gives CAISESRQGGHEQFF.

This clonotype is a singleton in its sample. This chain connects TRBV20-1 to TRBJ2-2, with TRBD2 matching 7 bases. CDR1 and CDR2 (germline): DFQATT, SNEGSKA (reference sequence). This CDR3 is 14 amino acids long. V lost 1 base to trimming and J lost 4 bases; unmatched junction nucleotides: 3. CDR3 nucleotide sequence: TGCAGTGCTAGAGCCGTAGCGGGCACCGGGGAGCTGTTTTTT. Protein sequence: CSARAVAGTGELFF.

The table lists this clonotype with a count of one. The rearrangement links TRBV24-1 to TRBJ2-7; 7 nucleotides match TRBD1. Germline values: CDR1 KGHDR, CDR2 SFDVKD. With 6 bases clipped from V and 3 bases from J, the junction kept 4 bases outside the gene matches. This CDR3 spans 13 amino acids. DNA for the CDR3: TGTGCCACCAGTCGGGGACAGCTCTACGAGCAGTACTTC. Amino acids: CATSRGQLYEQYF.

The V gene is TRBV12-3 or TRBV12-4, the J gene TRBJ2-2; D perhaps matches TRBD1 (6 bases). The germline V and J ends were trimmed by 11 bases and 4 bases, with 14 bases remaining between them. CDR3 length equals 13 residues. The CDR3 DNA reads as TGTGCCGCCTTGACAGGACCCACCGGGGAGCTGTTTTTT. Translation: CAALTGPTGELFF.

This chain uses TRBV20-1 with TRBJ1-5; 7 bases fit TRBD1. Germline V lookup: CDR1 DFQATT, CDR2 SNEGSKA (reference sequence). The ends lost 4 bases at V and 3 bases at J; junction bases unmatched: 3. This CDR3 region has 13 residues. CDR3 bases: TGCAGTGCTACGACAGGGATCAATCAGCCCCAGCATTTT. It specifies CSATTGINQPQHF.

The chain has TRBV10-3 and TRBJ1-5; TRBD1 might be the D (5 bases). The CDR3 sequence is 18 residues long. Trimming shortened V by 2 bases and J by 2 bases, and 19 bases separated the two germline ends. Per the germline V gene, CDR1 is ENHRY and CDR2 is SYGVKD. CDR3 sequence reads: CAISEDSVGVEGNQPQHF. CDR3 in DNA: TGTGCCATCAGTGAGGATTCTGTGGGGGTAGAAGGCAATCAGCCCCAGCATTTT.

The chain joins TRBV28 to TRBJ2-1, with 9 bases fitting TRBD2. The germline gives CDR1 MDHEN, CDR2 SYDVKM. V trimming: 6 bases; J trimming: 4 bases; junction bases outside the gene matches: 10. This CDR3 comprises 16 residues. The CDR3 protein is CASRSFVAGDYNEQFF. The CDR3, as DNA: TGTGCCAGCAGGTCTTTTGTAGCGGGGGATTACAATGAGCAGTTCTTC.

The chain couples TRBV5-1 to TRBJ2-3; D is ambiguous. The V end lost 3 bases, the J end lost 5 bases, and 7 bases lay between the germline ends. Germline CDR1 is SGHRS and CDR2 is YFSETQ. This CDR3 has 12 residues. The CDR3 loop is CASSSLGDTQYF. In DNA form, the CDR3 reads TGCGCCAGCAGCTCCCTAGGAGATACGCAGTATTTT. The variable domain in full, completed from reference TRBV5-1 and TRBJ2-3, reads KAGVTQTPRYLIKTRGQQVTLSCSPISGHRSVSWYQQTPGQGLQFLFEYFSETQRNKGNFPGRFSGRQFSNSRSEMNVSTLELGDSALYLCASSSLGDTQYFGPGTRLTVL.

The chain has TRBV20-1 and TRBJ2-4; maybe TRBD1 (5 bases). Trimming shortened V by 2 bases and J by 7 bases, and 9 bases separated the two germline ends. The CDR3 spans 12 residues. Germline loops: CDR1 DFQATT, CDR2 SNEGSKA (reference sequence). The CDR3 region has the DNA TGCAGTGCTAGACAGGGATCTAACATTCAGTACTTC. Protein: CSARQGSNIQYF.

The chain couples TRBV5-1 to TRBJ2-1; possible D gene TRBD1, 6 bases. The CDR3 runs 16 residues. From germline, CDR1 is SGHRS and CDR2 YFSETQ. Trimming shortened V by 1 base and J by 9 bases, and 20 bases separated the two germline ends. CDR3 sequence reads: CASSLSRGLRSPEQFF. Written as DNA, the CDR3 is TGCGCCAGCAGCTTGTCCAGGGGCCTCAGATCACCTGAGCAGTTCTTC.

The J gene is TRBJ2-7, the V gene TRBV20-1; 12 bases are a match to TRBD2. V dropped 2 bases and J dropped 3; count of bases not matched to a gene: 5. The length of the CDR3 is 15 residues. The germline CDR1 and CDR2 sequences are DFQATT and SNEGSKA (reference sequence). The CDR3 nucleotides read TGCAGTGCTAGACCTCCGGGACTAGCGGGCTACGAGCAGTACTTC. It yields the protein CSARPPGLAGYEQYF.

This chain connects TRBV3-1 to TRBJ2-3; the match to TRBD2 covers 10 bases. V was clipped by 1 base and J by 4 bases; unmatched bases: 8. Germline-derived CDR1 and CDR2 are LGHDT and YNNKEL (reference sequence). The CDR3 runs 17 residues. DNA of the CDR3: TGTGCCAGCAGCCAAGTCTGGGCTAGCGGGAGCCCAGATACGCAGTATTTT. It translates to CASSQVWASGSPDTQYF.

V gene TRBV6-1 combines with J gene TRBJ1-2, with D possibly TRBD1 on 5 matching bases. The germline V gene has CDR1 MNHNS and CDR2 SASEGT. This CDR3 has 16 residues. With 3 bases removed from V and 0 bases from J, the gap between germline ends came to 14 bases. CDR3 sequence (DNA): TGTGCCAGCAGTGACCCGGGGCATCCGTCTAACTATGGCTACACCTTC. This sequence encodes CASSDPGHPSNYGYTF.

The rearrangement uses TRBV12-3 or TRBV12-4 and TRBJ2-5; a possible D gene is TRBD2 (5 bases). The V and J ends lost 5 bases and 7 bases respectively, with 11 bases between them. This CDR3 is built from 12 residues. CDR3: CASSRNSGTQYF. The CDR3 DNA reads TGTGCCAGCAGTAGAAACAGCGGGACCCAGTACTTC.

This chain links TRBV6-5 with TRBJ1-3; D may be TRBD1 (5 bases). This CDR3 comprises 16 residues. Germline CDR1 reads MNHEY; CDR2 reads SVGAGI. Trimming cost V 0 bases and J 2 bases, with 11 bases left between them. This CDR3 is CASSYSPQATGNTIYF. DNA for the CDR3: TGTGCCAGCAGTTACTCGCCACAGGCAACTGGAAACACCATATATTTT.